The present T cell receptor beta chain was sequenced within a study of blood T cell repertoires in COVID-19 (dated by TCRdb to about 2020). Background for the entire study: Collaborator samples came from the United States, Italy and Spain and covered acute and convalescent phases of COVID-19. The material from the prospective study consisted of cDNA or gDNA derived from T cells, B-cell-depleted T cells, or PBMCs. Subjects who had been exposed to COVID-19, were actively infected with it, or had recovered from it provided the deeply sampled blood TCRbeta repertoires that made up the dataset. The repertoires were released in a freely available public database meant as a resource for research on the immune response to SARS-CoV-2. Samples were obtained from the ongoing ImmuneRACE study (first 160 participants) and from some 1,200 subjects provided by 6 global collaborators. The sample metadata nearly always contained a de-identified subject ID, COVID-19 status, age in years and sex. Where available, HLA class I and class II types were obtained from metadata supplied by the sample provider rather than from assay-based typing. Broader findings and caveats from the paper: Clinical and demographic metadata were provided uncurated, with the amount varying by source and participant.

Another Seattle source contributed samples from volunteer blood donors who had recovered from COVID-19. Whole blood was collected in K2EDTA tubes by collaborating institutions according to the institutions' own protocols. For TCRbeta analysis, collaborators shipped samples in one of three forms: frozen whole blood, isolated PBMCs, or DNA extracted from either of those sample types. The CDR3 numbers 14 residues from cysteine through phenylalanine. Left in the record is the CDR3 DNA by itself, 42 bases read in frame from the first base. V was cut back by 8 bases and J by 0 bases, leaving a gap of 10 bases between them. TCRbeta CDR3 regions were amplified from genomic DNA by means of the immunoSEQ Assay, a bias-controlled multiplex PCR. The authors' pipeline ran thus. The number of nucleated cells in each sample was estimated from the amplification of reference gene primers within the assay. To quantify the absolute abundance of each unique TCRbeta CDR3 rearrangement, sequence reads were collapsed and filtered. For each sample, productive Simpson clonality was calculated as the square root of Simpson's diversity index across productive rearrangements. TCRdb holds this immuneACCESS table with in-frame rearrangements only. Some clones are missing; in checked studies, unresolved V genes explain under half, and the rest has no known cause. The V and J calls and clone size are taken from that table; D and trimming were inferred from the DNA. Present in this sample are some 350,000 clones, around 91% of which were seen just once. 2.5% to 4% of the sample is held by the ten biggest clonotypes.

In the case of this clone: No antigen is known for it. Base-call qualities are not available, and no considerably larger clone is one nucleotide away.

The V and J segments used are TRBV23-1 and TRBJ2-2, with an unclear D gene assignment. TRBV23-1 qualifies as an ORF whose function is uncertain. The specimen sequenced was peripheral blood. The receptor was isolated from a woman aged 18-29 years who had recovered from COVID-19. Here is the DNA: TGCGCCAGCCCTGGGCAGGCGAACACCGGGGAGCTGTTTTTT. It translates as CASPGQANTGELFF.